This entry lists 32 T cell receptor beta chains sequenced from one sample in a study of blood T cell repertoires in COVID-19. The method was immunoSEQ multiplex PCR; TCRdb's version includes in-frame clones alone and lacks a portion of them. This sample carries 100,000 to 150,000 clones, about 79% of them seen once, and the ten largest clones take less than 20%. The specimen was peripheral blood. The receptor source for this set is a woman between 50 and 59 years old with acute or convalescent COVID-19.

The chain joins TRBV30 to TRBJ1-4; possible D gene TRBD1, 6 bases. V was trimmed by 5 bases and J by 4 bases, leaving 11 bases between them. The germline V gene encodes CDR1 GTSNPN and CDR2 SVGIG (reference sequence). This CDR3 comprises 13 residues. The CDR3 DNA reads as TGTGCCTGGGCTACAGGGAATAATGAAAAACTGTTTTTT. It specifies CAWATGNNEKLFF.

This clone was observed a few times. The genes are TRBV6-5 and TRBJ2-6, with D maybe TRBD1 (5 bases). Germline CDR1 reads MNHEY; CDR2 reads SVGAGI. V lost 6 bases and J lost 4, with 10 bases in between. The CDR3 runs to 14 residues. Written as DNA, the CDR3 is TGTGCCAGCAGGCAGGGTTTCGGGGCCAACGTCCTGACTTTC. This codes for CASRQGFGANVLTF.

The chain carries TRBV6-5 and TRBJ2-6; D not certain. Germline loops: CDR1 MNHEY, CDR2 SVGAGI. The V and J ends lost 10 bases and 2 bases respectively, with 9 bases between them. This CDR3 is built from 13 residues. The CDR3 region has the DNA TGTGCCATTCAGCGTACTGGGGCCAACGTCCTGACTTTC. Amino acid sequence: CAIQRTGANVLTF.

This clone has more than one count but fewer than ten. This rearrangement joins TRBV28 to TRBJ1-2; perhaps TRBD1 as D (5 bases). V lost 6 bases to trimming and J lost 3 bases, with 14 bases between them. Looked up from germline, CDR1 is MDHEN and CDR2 is SYDVKM. The CDR3 extends over 14 amino acids. The CDR3 DNA sequence: TGTGCCAGCAGCCGCAACGGGGGGGACTATGGCTACACCTTC. This gives the protein CASSRNGGDYGYTF.

Only a few counts were recorded for this clone. V gene TRBV27 combines with J gene TRBJ2-7, with TRBD1 as a possible D gene (6 bases). Looked up from germline, CDR1 is MNHEY and CDR2 is SMNVEV (reference sequence). CDR3 size: 13 residues. Trimming took off 4 bases at V and 3 bases at J, with 10 bases between the two ends. The DNA for the CDR3 is TGTGCCAGCAGTTCGGACAGCCTCTACGAGCAGTACTTC. Encoded protein: CASSSDSLYEQYF.

This clone was seen once. The chain is built from TRBV6-5 and TRBJ2-3; 9 positions match TRBD2. V lost 5 bases to trimming and J lost 2 bases; unmatched junction nucleotides: 5. This CDR3 is built from 15 residues. Germline CDR1 reads MNHEY; CDR2 reads SVGAGI. The chain's CDR3 is CASSSSGGVTDTQYF. In DNA form, the CDR3 reads TGTGCCAGCAGTAGTAGCGGGGGAGTCACAGATACGCAGTATTTT.

J is TRBJ1-2 and V is TRBV19, with TRBD1 identical over 7 bases. V shed 3 bases, J shed 4 bases, and the junction held 5 bases outside the gene matches. The length of the CDR3 is 14 residues. CDR1 and CDR2 (germline): LNHDA, SQIVND (reference sequence). The CDR3 DNA follows: TGTGCCAGTAGTATCGAGGGGACAGTCTATGGCTACACCTTC. Translation: CASSIEGTVYGYTF.

The chain combines TRBV7-2 with TRBJ2-7; 8 positions agree with TRBD1. The ends lost 3 bases at V and 7 bases at J; junction bases unmatched: 11. Germline CDR1 reads SGHTA; CDR2 reads FQGNSA. The CDR3 totals 15 residues. The CDR3 reads CASSFGAGGHWEQYF. In DNA, the CDR3 is TGTGCCAGCAGCTTTGGGGCAGGGGGCCATTGGGAGCAGTACTTC.

This clone showed up just once. The chain recombines TRBV19 with TRBJ1-5; TRBD1 is a possible D gene (6 bases). The CDR3 covers 14 residues. Germline V CDR1 and CDR2: LNHDA, SQIVND (reference sequence). V was shortened by 5 bases and J by 3 bases, with 11 bases between the two germline ends. The CDR3 nucleotides read TGTGCCAGTAGTTACAGGGAGAACAATCAGCCCCAGCATTTT. Its translation is CASSYRENNQPQHF.

The chain joins TRBV18 to TRBJ2-1; 12 nucleotides agree with TRBD2. The CDR3 length is 17 residues. Germline V gives CDR1 KGHSH, CDR2 LQKENI. V dropped 0 bases and J dropped 10; count of bases not matched to a gene: 10. In DNA, the CDR3 is TGTGCCAGCTCACCACCGACTAGCGGGGGAACAGGCGGCGAGCAGTTCTTC. Its translation is CASSPPTSGGTGGEQFF.

The V call is TRBV2, the J call TRBJ2-1; D is perhaps TRBD1 (5 bases). CDR1 and CDR2 from the germline V gene are SNHLY and FYNNEI. The CDR3 length is 16 residues. V was shortened by 2 bases and J by 0 bases, with 11 bases between the two germline ends. CDR3 sequence (DNA): TGTGCCAGCAGTGAATGGGGCCGAAGCTCCTACAATGAGCAGTTCTTC. This translates into CASSEWGRSSYNEQFF.

The chain is built from TRBV2 and TRBJ2-7, with 12 bases lining up with TRBD2. The germline V gene encodes CDR1 SNHLY and CDR2 FYNNEI. The V and J ends lost 6 bases and 6 bases, in that order; junction bases with no gene match: 6. The CDR3 runs 14 residues. The CDR3 DNA is TGTGCCAGCAGCCTAGCGGGGGGGCGCTCCGAGCAGTACTTC. The encoded protein is CASSLAGGRSEQYF. Full variable domain (outside the CDR3, taken from reference TRBV2 and TRBJ2-7): EPEVTQTPSHQVTQMGQEVILRCVPISNHLYFYWYRQILGQKVEFLVSFYNNEISEKSEIFDDQFSVERPDGSNFTLKIRSTKLEDSAMYFCASSLAGGRSEQYFGPGTRLTVT.

The V call is TRBV12-3 or TRBV12-4, the J call TRBJ1-1, with TRBD1 as a possible D gene (6 bases). V gave up 4 bases and J gave up 3 bases, with 9 bases separating them. The CDR3 extends over 13 amino acids. The CDR3 reads CASSSPGDTEAFF. DNA for the CDR3: TGTGCCAGCAGTTCCCCAGGGGACACTGAAGCTTTCTTT.

The chain is built from TRBV5-1 and TRBJ2-7; 7 bases fit TRBD2. Trimming at V came to 2 bases and at J to 4 bases, leaving 6 bases not matched to a gene. CDR3 length: 14 amino acids. Germline V lookup: CDR1 SGHRS, CDR2 YFSETQ. The chain's CDR3 is CASSFGTKSYEQYF. The CDR3, as DNA: TGCGCCAGCAGCTTTGGGACTAAGTCTTACGAGCAGTACTTC.

The chain uses TRBV27 and TRBJ2-1, with 7 bases aligning to TRBD1. This CDR3 comprises 14 residues. Germline lookup yields CDR1 MNHEY and CDR2 SMNVEV (reference sequence). V trimming: 7 bases; J trimming: 3 bases; junction bases outside the gene matches: 6. DNA of the CDR3: TGTGCCAGCACCCCGACAGGGAACTACAATGAGCAGTTCTTC. It is translated as CASTPTGNYNEQFF.

In this sample, this clone turned up once. The chain employs TRBV6-5 and TRBJ1-1; TRBD1 matches 10 bases. The CDR3 loop spans 14 amino acids. The V segment lost 6 bases and the J segment 7 bases; nucleotides outside the gene matches: 8. The V gene's germline CDR1 is MNHEY and CDR2 SVGAGI. Here the CDR3 DNA reads TGTGCCAGCAGCTCAAGACAGGGGGCGGATGAAGCTTTCTTT. Amino acid sequence: CASSSRQGADEAFF.

V is TRBV5-4 and J is TRBJ1-5, with D possibly TRBD1 on 6 matching bases. The V end lost 0 bases, the J end lost 3 bases, and 7 bases lay between the germline ends. The CDR3 runs 14 residues. Germline V CDR1 and CDR2: SGHNT, YYREEE (reference sequence). CDR3 sequence: CASSLGTDNQPQHF. CDR3 sequence (DNA): TGTGCCAGCAGCTTGGGGACAGACAATCAGCCCCAGCATTTT.

This chain uses TRBV3-1 (or the pseudogene TRBV3-2) with TRBJ2-1, with D possibly TRBD2 on 5 matching bases. The CDR3 sequence is 15 residues long. V lost 0 bases and J 8 bases, leaving 14 bases between the germline ends. Germline V gene sequence: CDR1 LGHDT, CDR2 YNNKEL (reference sequence). This CDR3 reads CASSQDRGLYDEQFF. The CDR3 DNA is TGTGCCAGCAGCCAAGATCGGGGTCTGTACGATGAGCAGTTCTTC.

This chain links TRBV30 with TRBJ1-2; possibly TRBD1 for D (6 bases). The ends were cut back, 3 bases at V and 0 bases at J, with 11 bases in the middle. Germline values: CDR1 GTSNPN, CDR2 SVGIG (reference sequence). This CDR3 comprises 14 residues. CDR3 amino acids: CAWRPQGTNYGYTF. The CDR3 DNA sequence: TGTGCCTGGAGACCACAGGGTACTAACTATGGCTACACCTTC.

The genes are TRBV12-5 and TRBJ2-1; no clear D. The CDR3 is 13 amino acids. V gave up 3 bases and J gave up 1 base, with 4 bases separating them. Germline lookup yields CDR1 LGHNT and CDR2 FRNRAP. Written as DNA, the CDR3 is TGTGCTAGTGGTTTCCGGTCCTACAATGAGCAGTTCTTC. Translation: CASGFRSYNEQFF. Full variable domain (rest looked up from reference TRBV12-5 and TRBJ2-1): DARVTQTPRHKVTEMGQEVTMRCQPILGHNTVFWYRQTMMQGLELLAYFRNRAPLDDSGMPKDRFSAEMPDATLATLKIQPSEPRDSAVYFCASGFRSYNEQFFGPGTRLTVL.

The J gene is TRBJ1-6, the V gene TRBV14; D is ambiguous. This CDR3 comprises 12 residues. V was cut by 3 bases and J by 8 bases, with 5 bases left in between. Germline CDR1 reads SGHDN; CDR2 reads FVKESK. CDR3 DNA: TGTGCCAGCAGCCATGAGTATTCACCCCTCCACTTT. Translation: CASSHEYSPLHF.

V gene TRBV13 combines with J gene TRBJ2-2; weak D call: TRBD1 (6 bases). Germline CDR1 is PRHDT and CDR2 is FYEKMQ (reference sequence). Trimming removed 1 base at V and 6 bases at J, with 9 bases between. This CDR3 is built from 14 residues. CDR3 residues: CASSLARQAGELFF. The DNA of the CDR3 is TGTGCCAGCAGCTTAGCTAGACAGGCCGGGGAGCTGTTTTTT.

This clone was recorded once. The CDR3 loop is CASTHGGGGYTF. CDR3 nucleotides: TGTGCCAGTACCCACGGGGGTGGGGGCTACACCTTC. The chain carries TRBV19 and TRBJ1-2; D may be TRBD1 (5 bases). With 7 bases removed from V and 8 bases from J, the gap between germline ends came to 14 bases. Germline-derived CDR1 and CDR2 are LNHDA and SQIVND (reference sequence). The CDR3 sequence is 12 residues long. Based on the CDR3 plus reference TRBV19 and TRBJ1-2, the full variable domain is DGGITQSPKYLFRKEGQNVTLSCEQNLNHDAMYWYRQDPGQGLRLIYYSQIVNDFQKGDIAEGYSVSREKKESFPLTVTSAQKNPTAFYLCASTHGGGGYTFGSGTRLTVV.

The chain is built from TRBV21-1 and TRBJ1-1; the listed D gene, TRBD1, was not tested against the DNA. TRBV21-1 is noted as a pseudogene. The CDR3 has 16 amino acids. CDR3 amino acids: CASTLDRGPWNTEAFF. CDR3 nucleotide sequence: TGTGCCAGTACCCTCGACAGGGGGCCTTGGAACACTGAAGCTTTCTTT.

This clone was counted only a few times. The CDR3: CASSVEGAAKNIQYF. The CDR3, as DNA: TGTGCCAGCAGCGTAGAAGGGGCAGCCAAAAACATTCAGTACTTC. The chain recombines TRBV9 with TRBJ2-4; D might be TRBD1 (5 bases). The germline V gene has CDR1 SGDLS and CDR2 YYNGEE. V was cut by 0 bases and J by 0 bases, with 7 bases left in between. The CDR3 is 15 residues long.

This chain connects TRBV18 to TRBJ2-7; 9 bases match TRBD1. Germline CDR1 reads KGHSH; CDR2 reads LQKENI. This CDR3 spans 15 amino acids. V shed 3 bases and J 2 bases; nucleotides not matched to a gene: 5. CDR3 nucleotides: TGTGCCAGCTCACCGACAGGGGGAAAGACCTACGAGCAGTACTTC. It specifies CASSPTGGKTYEQYF. The full variable domain, rest sourced from reference TRBV18 and TRBJ2-7, is NAGVMQNPRHLVRRRGQEARLRCSPMKGHSHVYWYRQLPEEGLKFMVYLQKENIIDESGMPKERFSAEFPKEGPSILRIQQVVRGDSAAYFCASSPTGGKTYEQYFGPGTRLTVT.

This clone showed up just once. The chain links TRBV28 to TRBJ2-1; 7 nucleotides line up with TRBD2. Germline CDR1 is MDHEN and CDR2 is SYDVKM. The CDR3 is made up of 15 amino acids. Unmatched junction bases numbered 12, after V lost 8 bases and J lost 5 bases. CDR3 amino acids: CASSSGEDINNEQFF. CDR3 bases: TGTGCCAGCTCCAGCGGGGAAGATATCAACAATGAGCAGTTCTTC.

The chain has TRBV10-3 and TRBJ1-6, with D possibly being TRBD1 (5 bases). Germline CDR1 ENHRY, CDR2 SYGVKD. This CDR3 contains 13 residues. The V and J ends lost 3 bases and 10 bases respectively, with 10 bases between them. The CDR3 sequence is CAISDSQGSPLHF. CDR3 in DNA: TGTGCCATCAGTGACAGCCAGGGATCACCCCTCCACTTT.

The rearrangement links TRBV28 to TRBJ2-3; a possible D gene is TRBD2 (5 bases). Trimming stripped 2 bases from V and 4 bases from J, with 7 bases between. Germline V gives CDR1 MDHEN, CDR2 SYDVKM. This CDR3 contains 13 residues. CDR3 region: CASSLPGADTQYF. The CDR3 DNA is TGTGCCAGCAGTTTACCCGGGGCAGATACGCAGTATTTT.

The chain has TRBV19 and TRBJ1-6; D not certain. The CDR3 is 14 amino acids. The germline CDR1 and CDR2 sequences are LNHDA and SQIVND (reference sequence). V shed 10 bases and J shed 6 bases, with 16 bases lying between them. The CDR3 nucleotides are TGTGCCACGAGATCCCACCCGGGTAATTCACCCCTCCACTTT. Encoded protein: CATRSHPGNSPLHF. Full variable domain (remainder filled in from reference TRBV19 and TRBJ1-6): DGGITQSPKYLFRKEGQNVTLSCEQNLNHDAMYWYRQDPGQGLRLIYYSQIVNDFQKGDIAEGYSVSREKKESFPLTVTSAQKNPTAFYLCATRSHPGNSPLHFGNGTRLTVT.

This sequence joins TRBV6-5 and TRBJ1-6; D is unresolved. Germline-derived CDR1 and CDR2 are MNHEY and SVGAGI. The V end was cut by 4 bases, the J end by 6 bases, with 7 bases between. The CDR3 extends over 13 amino acids. CDR3 in DNA: TGTGCCAGCAGTTCAGTACGTAATTCACCCCTCCACTTT. Translation gives CASSSVRNSPLHF.

In this sample, this clone turned up a few times. V and J are TRBV4-2 and TRBJ1-1; D uncertain. The CDR3 is 14 residues long. From germline, CDR1 is LGHNA and CDR2 YNFKEQ. Trimming pared 1 base from V and 3 bases from J, leaving 9 bases between. CDR3 sequence reads: CASSQGGVDTEAFF. CDR3 coding DNA: TGTGCCAGCAGCCAAGGCGGGGTAGACACTGAAGCTTTCTTT.